The 23 T cell receptor beta chains in this list originate from one sample, sequenced in a study of spatial heterogeneity in lung cancer. Time point denoted: sample taken at primary tumor resection. TCRdb processed the 5' RACE reads anew with MiXCR; each CDR3 protein has one entry. The repertoire holds tens of thousands of distinct CDR3 sequences, with over 9.5% as singletons. This specimen consisted of PBMCs, obtained at surgery. These receptors all come from a male donor with early-stage non-small cell lung cancer.

This clonotype was seen ten or more times. V gene TRBV6-2 or TRBV6-3 combines with J gene TRBJ2-5; possible D gene TRBD2, 5 bases. This CDR3 is 16 amino acids long. Germline V gene sequence: CDR1 MNHEY, CDR2 SVGEGT. V lost 6 bases, J lost 1 base, and 18 bases lay in between. CDR3 DNA: TGTGCCAGCAGATCTCTCAGAACGGGGATCCAAGAGACCCAGTACTTC. Residues: CASRSLRTGIQETQYF.

This clonotype was seen more than once but under ten times. The genes are TRBV12-3 or TRBV12-4 and TRBJ2-5; no definite D call. V was pared by 0 bases and J by 5 bases, with 4 bases between. CDR3 length equals 12 residues. The DNA for the CDR3 is TGTGCCAGCAGTTTAGCGAAGGAGACCCAGTACTTC. It yields the protein CASSLAKETQYF.

This clonotype turned up a few times. The chain recombines TRBV18 with TRBJ2-1; 11 nucleotides agree with TRBD2. V was pared by 3 bases and J by 4 bases, with 5 bases of the junction left unmatched. The V gene's germline CDR1 is KGHSH and CDR2 LQKENI. CDR3 size: 16 residues. The CDR3 nucleotides are TGTGCCAGCTCACCGATTTCTAGCGGGGGGTACAATGAGCAGTTCTTC. This encodes CASSPISSGGYNEQFF.

This clonotype was counted many times. V usage is TRBV6-5 and J usage is TRBJ1-1, with D perhaps TRBD1 (5 bases). This CDR3 has 15 amino acids. With 0 bases removed from V and 3 bases from J, the gap between germline ends came to 11 bases. Germline V gene data show CDR1 as MNHEY and CDR2 as SVGAGI. As DNA, the CDR3 is TGTGCCAGCAGTTACTCCTCCGGGGACGACACTGAAGCTTTCTTT. This sequence encodes CASSYSSGDDTEAFF.

This clonotype was recorded a few times. The V call is TRBV4-1, the J call TRBJ2-5; the D is unclear. The CDR3 loop spans 14 amino acids. Trimming took 3 bases from V and 1 from J, leaving 9 bases between them. CDR1 is MGHRA, CDR2 YSYEKL, per germline. The CDR3 spells CASSQPVSQETQYF. The CDR3 bases are TGCGCCAGCAGCCAGCCGGTGTCCCAAGAGACCCAGTACTTC.

J is TRBJ1-1 and V is TRBV18, with D perhaps TRBD1 (5 bases). Germline V gene lookup returns CDR1 KGHSH and CDR2 LQKENI. V was pared by 4 bases and J by 1 base, with 13 bases between. The CDR3 contains 15 residues. In DNA form, the CDR3 reads TGTGCCAGCTCACTACAATCGACAGAGAACACTGAAGCTTTCTTT. The encoded protein is CASSLQSTENTEAFF.

This chain links TRBV10-3 with TRBJ2-1; 8 bases map to TRBD2. The CDR3 has 16 amino acids. With V trimmed by 5 bases and J by 4 bases, 10 bases remained unmatched. The germline V gene encodes CDR1 ENHRY and CDR2 SYGVKD. The CDR3 region is CAISPTGSGVYNEQFF. CDR3 DNA: TGTGCCATCAGTCCGACGGGTAGCGGGGTTTACAATGAGCAGTTCTTC.

In its sample, this clonotype was seen many times. This rearrangement joins TRBV29-1 to TRBJ2-2, with D possibly being TRBD1 (5 bases). The CDR3 has 17 residues. The V end was cut by 0 bases, the J end by 1 base, with 15 bases between. The germline gives CDR1 SQVTM, CDR2 ANQGSEA. CDR3 nucleotide sequence: TGCAGCGTTGAAGATCCCGAAAGGGGCGAGAACACCGGGGAGCTGTTTTTT. Its protein product is CSVEDPERGENTGELFF.

The table lists this clonotype with a few counts. The V call is TRBV2, the J call TRBJ1-6; tentative D call: TRBD1 (6 bases). This CDR3 contains 13 residues. CDR1 SNHLY and CDR2 FYNNEI come from the germline V gene. Between the trimmed V and J ends, which lost 5 bases and 10 bases, there was a span of 12 bases. CDR3 region: CASSPGHPSPLHF. The CDR3 coding sequence is TGTGCCAGCAGTCCGGGACACCCGTCACCCCTCCACTTT. Filled out from reference TRBV2 and TRBJ1-6, the complete variable domain reads EPEVTQTPSHQVTQMGQEVILRCVPISNHLYFYWYRQILGQKVEFLVSFYNNEISEKSEIFDDQFSVERPDGSNFTLKIRSTKLEDSAMYFCASSPGHPSPLHFGNGTRLTVT.

The chain is built from TRBV3-1 and TRBJ1-2; D is unresolved. Trimming removed 3 bases at V and 3 bases at J, with 8 bases between. Germline assignment: CDR1 LGHDT and CDR2 YNNKEL (reference sequence). The CDR3 sequence is 13 residues long. This chain's CDR3 is CASSQLKDYGYTF. The CDR3 DNA reads TGTGCCAGCAGCCAGTTGAAGGACTATGGCTACACCTTC.

This clonotype was seen only a few times. The V gene is TRBV7-9, the J gene TRBJ1-2; 8 bases fit TRBD1. This CDR3 is built from 13 residues. From germline, CDR1 is SEHNR and CDR2 FQNEAQ (reference sequence). Losses at the gene ends were 5 bases for V and 4 bases for J; bases not matched to a gene: 3. The CDR3 coding sequence is TGTGCCAGCAGCGCTGGGACAGGCTATGGCTACACCTTC. It is translated as CASSAGTGYGYTF.

The J gene is TRBJ2-7, the V gene TRBV7-9, with 7 bases fitting TRBD2. J was trimmed by 7 bases and V by 3 bases; bases with no gene match: 9. The CDR3 has 14 amino acids. From germline, CDR1 is SEHNR and CDR2 FQNEAQ (reference sequence). CDR3 DNA: TGTGCCAGCAGCTTTGGGGAGGGGATGGGGGAGCAGTACTTC. The encoded protein is CASSFGEGMGEQYF.

This clonotype was counted a few times. The genes are TRBV28 and TRBJ2-7, with 7 nucleotides matching TRBD1. Unmatched junction bases numbered 7, after V lost 5 bases and J lost 6 bases. The V gene's germline CDR1 is MDHEN and CDR2 SYDVKM. This CDR3 contains 13 residues. In DNA, the CDR3 is TGTGCCAGCAGTCGACAGGGAAGGGGCGAGCAGTACTTC. This translates into CASSRQGRGEQYF.

The chain links TRBV7-2 to TRBJ1-2, with no clear D. This CDR3 contains 13 residues. The germline V gene has CDR1 SGHTA and CDR2 FQGNSA. Trimming pared 7 bases from V and 2 bases from J, leaving 11 bases between. CDR3 coding DNA: TGTGCCAGCACCTTGGGAGGGAACTATGGCTACACCTTC. Amino acids: CASTLGGNYGYTF.

The gene calls are TRBV20-1 and TRBJ2-2, with 8 bases that match TRBD2. V lost 6 bases, J lost 2 bases, and 5 bases stayed unmatched. Per germline, CDR1 DFQATT and CDR2 SNEGSKA (reference sequence). The CDR3 is 14 residues long. CDR3 DNA: TGCAGTGCCGGGGGGGAGGATAACACCGGGGAGCTGTTTTTT. It yields the protein CSAGGEDNTGELFF.

The gene calls are TRBV7-8 and TRBJ2-7; the match to TRBD2 covers 9 bases. Trimming cost V 2 bases and J 3 bases; bases outside gene matches: 5. Germline V lookup: CDR1 SGHVS, CDR2 FQNEAQ. The CDR3 covers 15 residues. The CDR3 DNA follows: TGTGCCAGCAGCTTATCAGCTAGCGGGATCTACGAGCAGTACTTC. This codes for CASSLSASGIYEQYF.

The chain links TRBV4-2 to TRBJ1-1, with D perhaps matching TRBD1 (5 bases). This CDR3 is built from 13 residues. Trimming shortened V by 6 bases and J by 6 bases, and 14 bases separated the two germline ends. The germline V gene encodes CDR1 LGHNA and CDR2 YNFKEQ. The CDR3 DNA follows: TGTGCCAGCAGTCAGGAACAAGGGGCTGAAGCTTTCTTT. It is translated as CASSQEQGAEAFF.

This clonotype was observed at least ten times. The chain carries TRBV6-4 and TRBJ1-5; 8 bases fit TRBD1. Per the germline V gene, CDR1 is MRHNA and CDR2 is SNTAGT. The CDR3 runs 14 residues. J gave up 6 bases and V 6 bases, and 7 bases lay outside the gene matches. CDR3 in amino acids: CASSPTGGLQPQHF. The DNA for the CDR3 is TGTGCCAGCAGCCCTACAGGGGGACTTCAGCCCCAGCATTTT.

This clonotype showed up just a few times. The rearrangement joins TRBV10-3 to TRBJ2-2; the D is unclear. In germline, CDR1 is ENHRY, CDR2 SYGVKD. The CDR3 spans 13 residues. V gave up 3 bases and J gave up 3 bases, with 5 bases separating them. The chain's CDR3 is CAISDGYTGELFF. For the CDR3, the DNA is TGTGCCATCAGTGACGGCTACACCGGGGAGCTGTTTTTT.

This clonotype was seen ten or more times. This sequence joins TRBV27 and TRBJ2-7; TRBD1 agrees at 12 bases. The V gene's germline CDR1 is MNHEY and CDR2 SMNVEV (reference sequence). The CDR3 spans 15 residues. Trimming cost V 5 bases and J 7 bases; bases outside gene matches: 9. CDR3 bases: TGTGCCAGCAGTAACCGGGACAGGGGGCGCGGGGAGCAGTACTTC. This translates into CASSNRDRGRGEQYF.

The J gene is TRBJ1-2, the V gene TRBV4-1; no clear D gene. V was cut by 0 bases and J by 13 bases, with 15 bases left in between. The CDR3 has 13 residues. Germline V gene sequence: CDR1 MGHRA, CDR2 YSYEKL. The CDR3 DNA reads as TGCGCCAGCAGCCAAGAAGCACAAGAACCGTGCACCTTC. Translated, it gives CASSQEAQEPCTF.

This clonotype was found many times. In DNA, the CDR3 is TGCAGCGTTGACGGGACTTCGGGACAGCCCTACGAGCAGTACTTC. It specifies CSVDGTSGQPYEQYF. The rearrangement uses TRBV29-1 and TRBJ2-7, with TRBD1 as a possible D gene (7 bases). The CDR3 runs to 15 residues. In germline, CDR1 is SQVTM, CDR2 ANQGSEA. V was clipped by 3 bases and J by 2 bases, with 17 bases between them.

CDR3 sequence reads: CASSVGGQFYTEAFF. CDR3 nucleotides: TGTGCCAGCAGCGTAGGGGGACAGTTCTACACTGAAGCTTTCTTT. The gene calls are TRBV9 and TRBJ1-1; 7 bases line up with TRBD1. Germline V gene data show CDR1 as SGDLS and CDR2 as YYNGEE. V trimming: 0 bases; J trimming: 3 bases; junction bases outside the gene matches: 5. This CDR3 has 15 amino acids.